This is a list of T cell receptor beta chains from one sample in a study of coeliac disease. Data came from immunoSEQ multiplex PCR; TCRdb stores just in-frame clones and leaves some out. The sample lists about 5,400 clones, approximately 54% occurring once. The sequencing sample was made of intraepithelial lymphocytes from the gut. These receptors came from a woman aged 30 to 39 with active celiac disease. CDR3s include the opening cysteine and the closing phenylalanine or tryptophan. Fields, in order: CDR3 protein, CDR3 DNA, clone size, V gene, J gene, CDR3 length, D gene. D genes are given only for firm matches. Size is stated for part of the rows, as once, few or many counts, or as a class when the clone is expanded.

cdr3_aa: CASSSYGTGLNSPLHF; cdr3_nt: TGCGCCAGCAGCTCCTACGGGACAGGCCTTAATTCACCCCTCCACTTT; clone_size: NA; v_call: TRBV5-1; j_call: TRBJ1-6; cdr3_length: 16; d_call: TRBD1
cdr3_aa: CASKRGGYNEQFF; cdr3_nt: TGTGCCAGCAAGCGGGGGGGTTACAATGAGCAGTTCTTC; clone_size: NA; v_call: TRBV27; j_call: TRBJ2-1; cdr3_length: 13; d_call: TRBD2
cdr3_aa: CASSSVGGYGNQPQHF; cdr3_nt: TGTGCCAGCAGTTCGGTAGGGGGTTACGGCAATCAGCCCCAGCATTTT; clone_size: large; v_call: TRBV28; j_call: TRBJ1-5; cdr3_length: 16; d_call: NA
cdr3_aa: CASSLGFGGSNEKLFF; cdr3_nt: TGTGCCAGCAGCTTAGGTTTCGGGGGTTCTAATGAAAAACTGTTTTTT; clone_size: NA; v_call: TRBV7-6; j_call: TRBJ1-4; cdr3_length: 16; d_call: NA
cdr3_aa: CASSKDESRLANYEQYF; cdr3_nt: TGTGCCAGCAGCAAGGACGAAAGTCGACTAGCCAACTACGAGCAGTACTTC; clone_size: medium-sized; v_call: TRBV5-6; j_call: TRBJ2-7; cdr3_length: 17; d_call: TRBD2
cdr3_aa: CASSLGTGAYEQYF; cdr3_nt: TGTGCCAGCAGCTTGGGGACAGGGGCCTACGAGCAGTACTTC; clone_size: NA; v_call: TRBV7-8; j_call: TRBJ2-7; cdr3_length: 14; d_call: TRBD1
cdr3_aa: CASSFDSSYNEQFF; cdr3_nt: TGCGCCAGCAGCTTCGACAGCTCCTACAATGAGCAGTTCTTC; clone_size: once; v_call: TRBV5-1; j_call: TRBJ2-1; cdr3_length: 14; d_call: NA
cdr3_aa: CATSRDKMAQPQHF; cdr3_nt: TGTGCCACCAGCAGAGATAAAATGGCTCAGCCCCAGCATTTT; clone_size: NA; v_call: TRBV15; j_call: TRBJ1-5; cdr3_length: 14; d_call: NA
cdr3_aa: CASSRTGQGSYTF; cdr3_nt: TGTGCCAGTAGCAGAACGGGACAGGGAAGCTACACCTTC; clone_size: NA; v_call: TRBV19; j_call: TRBJ1-2; cdr3_length: 13; d_call: TRBD1
cdr3_aa: CASSPGTGGYEQYF; cdr3_nt: TGTGCCAGCAGCCCCGGGACAGGGGGCTACGAGCAGTACTTC; clone_size: NA; v_call: TRBV5-6; j_call: TRBJ2-7; cdr3_length: 14; d_call: TRBD1
cdr3_aa: CASSDNGQGTSPLHF; cdr3_nt: TGTGCCAGCAGCGACAATGGACAGGGGACCTCACCCCTCCACTTT; clone_size: NA; v_call: TRBV5-6; j_call: TRBJ1-6; cdr3_length: 15; d_call: TRBD1
cdr3_aa: CATSTERGGQETQYF; cdr3_nt: TGTGCCACCAGCACCGAGCGGGGCGGACAAGAGACCCAGTACTTC; clone_size: NA; v_call: TRBV15; j_call: TRBJ2-5; cdr3_length: 15; d_call: TRBD2
cdr3_aa: CASGLSGEITDTQYF; cdr3_nt: TGTGCCAGCGGCCTTAGCGGGGAGATCACAGATACGCAGTATTTT; clone_size: NA; v_call: TRBV28; j_call: TRBJ2-3; cdr3_length: 15; d_call: TRBD2
cdr3_aa: CASSSGNTIYF; cdr3_nt: TGTGCGTCCTCCTCTGGAAACACCATATATTTT; clone_size: NA; v_call: TRBV27; j_call: TRBJ1-3; cdr3_length: 11; d_call: NA
cdr3_aa: CASSLVPSGGYEQYF; cdr3_nt: TGCGCCAGCAGCTTGGTCCCTAGCGGGGGGTACGAGCAGTACTTC; clone_size: medium-sized; v_call: TRBV5-1; j_call: TRBJ2-7; cdr3_length: 15; d_call: TRBD2
cdr3_aa: CASSPLAGAGNEQFF; cdr3_nt: TGTGCCAGCAGTCCTCTAGCGGGGGCCGGCAATGAGCAGTTCTTC; clone_size: few; v_call: TRBV6-4; j_call: TRBJ2-1; cdr3_length: 15; d_call: TRBD2
cdr3_aa: CASSQDPYRQPQHF; cdr3_nt: TGCGCCAGCAGCCAAGATCCATACAGGCAGCCCCAGCATTTT; clone_size: NA; v_call: TRBV5-4; j_call: TRBJ1-5; cdr3_length: 14; d_call: NA